One T cell receptor beta chain is described in this entry. Its target is unknown. The sample comes from a study of shared clonotypes between healthy human individuals. Sequencing used immunoSEQ multiplex PCR; TCRdb keeps in-frame clones, though not all of them. Of some 1 million clones listed, about 75% are singletons. Study outcomes and limitations: Around 5% of naive CD4 clonotypes were common to four donors.

Subsets obtained from CD4+ cells comprised CD45RA+ naive and CD45RA-negative memory cells. This receptor was taken from a young man in good health. The source material was memory CD4+ T cells sorted from blood. The sample's subset: CD45RA-negative fraction.

The CDR3 bases are TGCGCCAGCAGCCATTTATCCCGGGACAGGTCGACCTACGAGCAGTACTTC. It specifies CASSHLSRDRSTYEQYF. The genes are TRBV4-1 and TRBJ2-7; 8 bases align to TRBD1. The germline gives CDR1 MGHRA, CDR2 YSYEKL. Trimming removed 3 bases from V and 2 bases from J; junction bases left unmatched: 12. The CDR3 has 17 amino acids.